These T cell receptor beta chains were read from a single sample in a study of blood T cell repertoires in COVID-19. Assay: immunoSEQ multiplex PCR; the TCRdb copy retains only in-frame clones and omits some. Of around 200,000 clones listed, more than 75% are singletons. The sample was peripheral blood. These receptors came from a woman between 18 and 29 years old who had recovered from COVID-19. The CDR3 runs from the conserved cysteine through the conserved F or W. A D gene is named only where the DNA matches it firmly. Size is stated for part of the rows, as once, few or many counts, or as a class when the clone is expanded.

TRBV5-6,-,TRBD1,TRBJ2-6,CASSETGNGANVLTF,TGTGCCAGCAGCGAGACAGGGAACGGGGCCAACGTCCTGACTTTC
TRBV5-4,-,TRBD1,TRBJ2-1,CASSPGQGGNEQFF,TGTGCCAGCAGCCCGGGACAGGGGGGAAATGAGCAGTTCTTC
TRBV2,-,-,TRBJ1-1,CASSEGGMNTEAFF,TGTGCCAGCAGTGAGGGGGGGATGAACACTGAAGCTTTCTTT
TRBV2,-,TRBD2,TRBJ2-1,CASSGGGYNEQFF,TGTGCCAGCAGCGGGGGGGGTTACAATGAGCAGTTCTTC
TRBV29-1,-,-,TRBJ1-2,CSVERTDGDYGYTF,TGCAGCGTTGAGAGGACAGACGGAGACTATGGCTACACCTTC
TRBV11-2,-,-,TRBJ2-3,CASSLGVDPSTDTQYF,TGTGCCAGCAGCTTAGGAGTCGATCCTAGCACAGATACGCAGTATTTT
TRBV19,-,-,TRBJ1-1,CASRGRQGNTEAFF,TGTGCCAGTAGGGGCCGGCAGGGGAACACTGAAGCTTTCTTT
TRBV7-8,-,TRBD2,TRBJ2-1,CASSLSGVLDEQFF,TGTGCCAGCAGCTTGAGCGGGGTTCTGGATGAGCAGTTCTTC
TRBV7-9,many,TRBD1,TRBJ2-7,CASETGAYEQYF,TGTGCCAGCGAAACAGGGGCCTACGAGCAGTACTTC
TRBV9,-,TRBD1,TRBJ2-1,CASSDGQVLGNEQFF,TGTGCCAGCAGTGATGGACAGGTCTTGGGCAATGAGCAGTTCTTC
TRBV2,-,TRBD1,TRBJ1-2,CASRLRTGHYGYTF,TGTGCCAGCAGGCTCAGGACAGGCCACTATGGCTACACCTTC
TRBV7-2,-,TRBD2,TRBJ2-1,CASSLQREAYNEQFF,TGTGCCAGCAGCTTACAGCGGGAGGCCTACAATGAGCAGTTCTTC
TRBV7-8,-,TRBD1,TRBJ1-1,CASSGWTGGNTEAFF,TGTGCCAGCAGCGGATGGACAGGGGGGAACACTGAAGCTTTCTTT
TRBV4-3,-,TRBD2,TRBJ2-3,CASSQEAAGEDTQYF,TGCGCCAGCAGCCAAGAAGCCGCGGGGGAAGATACGCAGTATTTT
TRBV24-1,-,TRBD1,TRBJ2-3,CATSAFSGTGKDTQYF,TGTGCCACCAGTGCCTTTTCCGGGACAGGGAAAGATACGCAGTATTTT
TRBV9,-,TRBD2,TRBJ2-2,CASSASSGGAVGELFF,TGTGCCAGCAGCGCATCTAGCGGGGGGGCGGTCGGGGAGCTGTTTTTT
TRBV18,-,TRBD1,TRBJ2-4,CASSETGANIQYF,TGTGCCAGCTCCGAGACAGGGGCAAACATTCAGTACTTC
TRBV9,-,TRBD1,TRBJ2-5,CASSVDRGGQETQYF,TGTGCCAGCAGCGTAGACAGGGGTGGCCAAGAGACCCAGTACTTC
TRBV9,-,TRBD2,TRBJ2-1,CASSVGLADNEQFF,TGTGCCAGCAGCGTAGGACTAGCGGACAATGAGCAGTTCTTC
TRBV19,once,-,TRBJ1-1,CASSITIGVTEAFF,TGTGCCAGTAGTATCACCATCGGGGTCACTGAAGCTTTCTTT
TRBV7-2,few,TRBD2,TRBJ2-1,CASSFSGGSNEQFF,TGTGCCAGCAGCTTTAGCGGGGGATCCAATGAGCAGTTCTTC
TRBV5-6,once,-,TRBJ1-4,CASSADGATNEKLFF,TGTGCCAGCAGCGCGGACGGGGCAACTAATGAAAAACTGTTTTTT
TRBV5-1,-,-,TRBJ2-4,CASSLGHGNIQYF,TGCGCCAGCAGTTTGGGACACGGAAACATTCAGTACTTC
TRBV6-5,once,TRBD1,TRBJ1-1,CASSYMGQRNTEAFF,TGTGCCAGCAGTTATATGGGACAGCGGAACACTGAAGCTTTCTTT
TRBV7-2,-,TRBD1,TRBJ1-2,CASSRQGNYGYTF,TGTGCCAGCAGTAGACAGGGTAACTATGGCTACACCTTC
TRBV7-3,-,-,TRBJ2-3,CASSLLGGDTDTQYF,TGTGCCAGCAGCTTATTAGGGGGGGACACAGATACGCAGTATTTT
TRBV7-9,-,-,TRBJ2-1,CASSSQGAAVNEQFF,TGTGCCAGCAGCTCCCAGGGTGCGGCGGTCAATGAGCAGTTCTTC
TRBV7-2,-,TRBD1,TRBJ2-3,CASSQQGESTQYF,TGTGCCAGCAGCCAACAGGGGGAGAGTACGCAGTATTTT
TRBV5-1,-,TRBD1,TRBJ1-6,CASSARTGEMGSPLHF,TGCGCCAGCAGCGCCAGGACAGGGGAAATGGGGTCACCCCTCCACTTT
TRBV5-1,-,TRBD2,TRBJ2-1,CASSLGLAGAEQFF,TGCGCCAGCAGCTTGGGACTAGCGGGGGCTGAGCAGTTCTTC
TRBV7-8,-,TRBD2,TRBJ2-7,CASSSGLAGANYEQYF,TGTGCCAGCAGCTCTGGACTAGCGGGGGCTAACTACGAGCAGTACTTC
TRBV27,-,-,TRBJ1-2,CASSLYGGPYGYTF,TGTGCCAGCAGTTTATATGGGGGCCCCTATGGCTACACCTTC
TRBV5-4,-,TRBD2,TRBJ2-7,CASSLGAGGFYEQYF,TGTGCCAGCAGCTTGGGAGCGGGGGGGTTCTACGAGCAGTACTTC
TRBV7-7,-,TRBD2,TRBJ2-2,CASSLTSGGANTGELFF,TGTGCCAGCAGCCTTACTAGCGGGGGGGCAAACACCGGAGAGCTGTTTTTT
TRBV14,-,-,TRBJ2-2,CASSQLRNTGELFF,TGTGCCAGCAGCCAACTTAGAAACACCGGGGAGCTGTTTTTT
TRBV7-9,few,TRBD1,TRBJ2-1,CASSSDRGSNEQFF,TGTGCCAGCAGCTCGGACAGGGGATCCAATGAGCAGTTCTTC
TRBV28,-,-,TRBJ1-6,CASSPLQGNNSPLHF,TGTGCCAGCAGTCCCCTTCAGGGGAATAATTCACCCCTCCACTTT
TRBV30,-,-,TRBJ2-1,CAWSLRLVNSPINEQFF,TGTGCCTGGAGTCTGCGCCTAGTTAACTCCCCCATCAATGAGCAGTTCTTC
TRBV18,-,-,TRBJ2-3,CASSPGPATDTQYF,TGTGCCAGCTCACCGGGCCCGGCCACAGATACGCAGTATTTT
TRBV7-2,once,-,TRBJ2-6,CASSYIPGVGANVLTF,TGTGCCAGCAGCTATATCCCGGGAGTAGGGGCCAACGTCCTGACTTTC
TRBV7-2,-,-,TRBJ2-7,CASSLGRVVYEQYF,TGTGCCAGCAGCTTAGGCAGGGTGGTCTACGAGCAGTACTTC
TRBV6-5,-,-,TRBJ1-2,CASTKTGIGYTF,TGTGCCAGCACCAAAACAGGGATCGGCTACACCTTC
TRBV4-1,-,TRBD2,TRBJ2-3,CASSQDRQAGIDTQYF,TGCGCCAGCAGCCAAGATCGCCAAGCGGGAATAGATACGCAGTATTTT
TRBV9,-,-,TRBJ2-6,CASSPGEGRSGANVLTF,TGTGCCAGCAGCCCAGGGGAGGGTAGATCTGGGGCCAACGTCCTGACTTTC
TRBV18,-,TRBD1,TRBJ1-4,CASSRGTGGLEKLFF,TGTGCCAGCTCACGGGGAACAGGGGGCCTCGAAAAACTGTTTTTT
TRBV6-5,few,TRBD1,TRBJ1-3,CASSPDRASGNTIYF,TGTGCCAGCAGTCCGGACAGGGCCTCTGGAAACACCATATATTTT
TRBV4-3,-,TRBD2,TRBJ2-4,CASSQPGLEYIQYF,TGCGCCAGCAGCCAGCCGGGACTAGAATACATTCAGTACTTC
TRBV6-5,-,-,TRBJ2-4,CASSTITGAKNIQYF,TGTGCCAGCAGTACAATAACAGGAGCCAAAAACATTCAGTACTTC
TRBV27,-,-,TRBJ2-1,CASSLARTFNEQFF,TGTGCCAGCAGTTTGGCCAGGACATTCAATGAGCAGTTCTTC
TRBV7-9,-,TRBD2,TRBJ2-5,CASSGTSGGPPYQETQYF,TGTGCCAGCAGCGGGACTAGCGGGGGGCCCCCCTACCAAGAGACCCAGTACTTC
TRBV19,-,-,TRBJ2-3,CASRSPRDTQYF,TGTGCCAGTAGATCCCCCCGGGATACGCAGTATTTT
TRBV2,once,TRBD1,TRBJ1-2,CASSTTQGAPHGYTF,TGTGCCAGCAGTACAACACAGGGGGCGCCCCATGGCTACACCTTC
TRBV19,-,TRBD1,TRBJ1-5,CASTRQGAGQPQHF,TGTGCCAGTACTCGACAGGGAGCGGGTCAGCCCCAGCATTTT